Each of the 13 T cell receptor beta chains below was sequenced from the same sample in a study of monozygotic twins with inflammatory bowel disease. Using the 5' RACE reads, TCRdb records one entry per CDR3 protein without DNA. This sample's table reports 140,000 to 150,000 distinct CDR3 sequences. Sequenced input: blood. These receptors were collected from a human donor with ulcerative colitis or Crohn's disease, or a healthy co-twin of an affected twin (not recorded which).

CDR3 sequence reads: CASSAGTGGTHEQYF. The rearrangement joins TRBV9 to TRBJ2-7; TCRdb gives TRBD1 as the D gene, but with no DNA this cannot be confirmed. Germline CDR1 and CDR2: SGDLS and YYNGEE. This CDR3 is built from 15 residues.

The chain is built from TRBV5-5 and TRBJ2-2; the D gene TCRdb calls, TRBD1, cannot be checked with no DNA. Germline CDR1 SGHKS, CDR2 YYEKEE (reference sequence). The CDR3 has 16 amino acids. The CDR3 loop reads CASNGRGRVITGELFF.

This sequence joins TRBV9 and TRBJ2-5; TCRdb indicates TRBD1, and absent DNA this call remains unverified. The V gene's germline CDR1 is SGDLS and CDR2 YYNGEE. The CDR3 is 14 residues long. The CDR3 protein is CASSLTGTGETQYF.

The chain links TRBV20-1 to TRBJ1-5; the D gene TCRdb calls, TRBD1, cannot be checked with no DNA. In germline, CDR1 is DFQATT, CDR2 SNEGSKA (reference sequence). The CDR3 consists of 14 residues. The CDR3 sequence: CSARGTRGGTEQHF.

The V call is TRBV15, the J call TRBJ2-5; TCRdb's D gene call, TRBD2, goes unchecked for lack of DNA. The CDR3 extends over 19 amino acids. Germline V gene sequence: CDR1 LNHNV, CDR2 YYDKDF (reference sequence). The CDR3 sequence: CATSRDRASGDPGQETQYF.

This chain uses TRBV7-3 with TRBJ2-3. This CDR3 spans 13 amino acids. Germline V gene sequence: CDR1 SGHTA, CDR2 FQGTGA. CDR3 protein: CASSLNPRDTQYF. The full variable domain, with the rest looked up from reference TRBV7-3 and TRBJ2-3, is GAGVSQTPSNKVTEKGKYVELRCDPISGHTALYWYRQSLGQGPEFLIYFQGTGAADDSGLPNDRFFAVRPEGSVSTLKIQRTERGDSAVYLCASSLNPRDTQYFGPGTRLTVL.

J is TRBJ2-2 and V is TRBV10-3; TCRdb indicates TRBD2, and absent DNA this call remains unverified. The germline V gene has CDR1 ENHRY and CDR2 SYGVKD. There are 16 residues in the CDR3. The chain's CDR3 is CATRGGVAENTGELFF.

The V call is TRBV7-2, the J call TRBJ2-7; lacking DNA, the TRBD1 call made by TCRdb goes unchecked. The CDR3 contains 15 residues. CDR1 and CDR2 (germline): SGHTA, FQGNSA. CDR3 residues: CASSLRTGGFYEQYF. The full variable domain, completed using reference TRBV7-2 and TRBJ2-7, is GAGVSQSPSNKVTEKGKDVELRCDPISGHTALYWYRQSLGQGLEFLIYFQGNSAPDKSGLPSDRFSAERTGGSVSTLTIQRTQQEDSAVYLCASSLRTGGFYEQYFGPGTRLTVT.

This sequence joins TRBV6-2 or TRBV6-3 and TRBJ2-7; TCRdb calls TRBD2, which cannot be checked without DNA. This CDR3 spans 15 amino acids. Germline V CDR1 and CDR2: MNHEY, SVGEGT. CDR3 protein: CASSGTSGSPYEQYF.

The chain links TRBV11-1 to TRBJ2-1; the TCRdb D gene call, TRBD2, has no DNA to confirm it. Germline V gives CDR1 SGHAT, CDR2 FQDESV (reference sequence). The CDR3 spans 16 residues. CDR3 sequence: CASSLDLAGVYNEQFF.

The J gene is TRBJ1-1, the V gene TRBV5-1; no DNA is available, so the TRBD1 call from TCRdb remains unchecked. Germline V gene sequence: CDR1 SGHRS, CDR2 YFSETQ. CDR3 length: 15 amino acids. CDR3 protein: CASSLVREMGTEAFF.

J is TRBJ2-1 and V is TRBV5-1; TCRdb indicates TRBD1, and absent DNA this call remains unverified. CDR1 SGHRS and CDR2 YFSETQ come from the germline V gene. This CDR3 region has 12 residues. CDR3 region: CASSWDGGEQFF. Using reference TRBV5-1 and TRBJ2-1 for the parts outside the CDR3, the full variable domain is KAGVTQTPRYLIKTRGQQVTLSCSPISGHRSVSWYQQTPGQGLQFLFEYFSETQRNKGNFPGRFSGRQFSNSRSEMNVSTLELGDSALYLCASSWDGGEQFFGPGTRLTVL.

This chain connects TRBV2 to TRBJ2-1; without DNA, the TCRdb call of TRBD2 cannot be checked. CDR3 length: 16 residues. Germline CDR1 and CDR2: SNHLY and FYNNEI. CDR3 residues: CASRFSGLAGPNEQFF. The full variable domain, its missing parts supplied by reference TRBV2 and TRBJ2-1, is EPEVTQTPSHQVTQMGQEVILRCVPISNHLYFYWYRQILGQKVEFLVSFYNNEISEKSEIFDDQFSVERPDGSNFTLKIRSTKLEDSAMYFCASRFSGLAGPNEQFFGPGTRLTVL.